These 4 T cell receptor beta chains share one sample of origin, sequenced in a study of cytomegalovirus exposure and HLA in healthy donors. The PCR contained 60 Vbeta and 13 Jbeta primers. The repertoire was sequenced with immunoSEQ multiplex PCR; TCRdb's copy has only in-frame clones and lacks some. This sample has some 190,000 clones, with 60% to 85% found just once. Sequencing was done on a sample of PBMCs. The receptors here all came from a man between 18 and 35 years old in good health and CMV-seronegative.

The CDR3: CASSFSGRGIINEQFF. In DNA form, the CDR3 reads TGTGCCAGCAGTTTTAGCGGGAGGGGTATAATCAATGAGCAGTTCTTC. The chain employs TRBV28 and TRBJ2-1; 11 nucleotides line up with TRBD2. In germline, CDR1 is MDHEN, CDR2 SYDVKM. V lost 3 bases and J lost 6; bases outside the gene matches: 7. The CDR3 is 16 amino acids. The full variable domain, rest sourced from reference TRBV28 and TRBJ2-1, is DVKVTQSSRYLVKRTGEKVFLECVQDMDHENMFWYRQDPGLGLRLIYFSYDVKMKEKGDIPEGYSVSREKKERFSLILESASTNQTSMYLCASSFSGRGIINEQFFGPGTRLTVL.

The CDR3 sequence is CASSSGETQYF. The CDR3 DNA reads as TGTGCCAGCAGTTCCGGAGAGACCCAGTACTTC. The V call is TRBV6-6, the J call TRBJ2-5, with D uncertain. The CDR3 contains 11 residues. Trimming stripped 4 bases from V and 4 bases from J, with 4 bases between. Germline V gives CDR1 MNHNY, CDR2 SVGAGI (reference sequence).

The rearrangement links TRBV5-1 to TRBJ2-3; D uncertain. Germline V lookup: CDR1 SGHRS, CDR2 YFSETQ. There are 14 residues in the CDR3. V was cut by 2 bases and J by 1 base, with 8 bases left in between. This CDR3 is CASSLDWGTDTQYF. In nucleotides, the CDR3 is TGCGCCAGCAGCTTAGACTGGGGCACAGATACGCAGTATTTT.

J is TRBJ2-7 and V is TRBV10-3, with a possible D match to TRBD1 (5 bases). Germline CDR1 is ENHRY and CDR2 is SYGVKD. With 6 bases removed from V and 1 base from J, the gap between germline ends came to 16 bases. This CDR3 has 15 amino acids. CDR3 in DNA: TGTGCCATCAGGACGGGCGACCCAGGGTCCTACGAGCAGTACTTC. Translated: CAIRTGDPGSYEQYF.